These 14 T cell receptor beta chains share one sample of origin, sequenced in a study of memory CD4+ T cells and cytomegalovirus serostatus. Single viable CD3+CD4+CD8-CD45RO+ cells were sorted as the memory CD4+ T cells. Repertoires were generated with immunoSEQ multiplex PCR, while TCRdb's copy carries only in-frame clones and drops some. The repertoire holds about 44,000 clones, 70% to 80% seen once, with roughly 1.1% in the top ten. The material sequenced was memory CD4+ T cells from blood. Receptor source: an adult in good health and CMV-seronegative.

This chain links TRBV9 with TRBJ2-2; no clear D gene. Per germline, CDR1 SGDLS and CDR2 YYNGEE. Trimming took off 2 bases at V and 6 bases at J, with 8 bases between the two ends. The CDR3 has 13 residues. Here the CDR3 DNA reads TGTGCCAGCAGCGTTATGTGGGCCGGGGAGCTGTTTTTT. It translates to CASSVMWAGELFF. The full variable domain, in which reference TRBV9 and TRBJ2-2 provide the parts outside the CDR3, is DSGVTQTPKHLITATGQRVTLRCSPRSGDLSVYWYQQSLDQGLQFLIQYYNGEERAKGNILERFSAQQFPDLHSELNLSSLELGDSALYFCASSVMWAGELFFGEGSRLTVL.

This chain connects TRBV19 to TRBJ1-5, with D uncertain. Germline loops: CDR1 LNHDA, CDR2 SQIVND (reference sequence). The CDR3 has 13 residues. Trimming shortened V by 3 bases and J by 4 bases, and 7 bases separated the two germline ends. The CDR3 is CASSMDGNQPQHF. CDR3 nucleotides: TGTGCCAGTAGTATGGACGGAAATCAGCCCCAGCATTTT.

The chain has TRBV29-1 and TRBJ1-2; D perhaps matches TRBD1 (5 bases). There are 13 residues in the CDR3. CDR1 is SQVTM, CDR2 ANQGSEA, per germline. V was shortened by 2 bases and J by 4 bases, with 11 bases between the two germline ends. The CDR3 DNA sequence: TGCAGCGTTGAATGGGAAGGGACCTATGGCTACACCTTC. Its translation is CSVEWEGTYGYTF.

This clone was counted a single time. This chain joins TRBV5-5 and TRBJ2-5; 9 bases agree with TRBD1. CDR1 and CDR2 from the germline V gene are SGHKS and YYEKEE (reference sequence). J was trimmed by 5 bases and V by 4 bases; bases with no gene match: 6. There are 14 residues in the CDR3. In nucleotides, the CDR3 is TGTGCCAGCAGCGTTACAGGGGGCGACGAGACCCAGTACTTC. This translates into CASSVTGGDETQYF.

Comment on this clone: A junction boundary mismatches the germline segment, possibly from a read error. The chain uses TRBV5-1 and TRBJ2-7; 7 bases fit TRBD1. There are 14 residues in the CDR3. The germline V gene has CDR1 SGHRS and CDR2 YFSETQ. Here the CDR3 reads CASSPPDRSYEQYF. CDR3 DNA sequence: TGTGCCAGCAGCCCCCCGGACAGGTCCTACGAGCAGTACTTC.

This chain joins TRBV14 and TRBJ2-7; the D gene could be TRBD1 or TRBD2 (5 bases each). V dropped 2 bases and J dropped 4 bases, with 15 bases sitting between them. Germline V gene data show CDR1 as SGHDN and CDR2 as FVKESK. The CDR3 is 15 residues long. The DNA of the CDR3 is TGTGCCAGCAGCCAACCGGGGCGTCTTGAGTACGAGCAGTACTTC. Translated: CASSQPGRLEYEQYF.

V usage is TRBV10-1 and J usage is TRBJ2-3, with 9 nucleotides matching TRBD1. Per the germline V gene, CDR1 is WNHNN and CDR2 is SYGVQD (reference sequence). The CDR3 sequence is 14 residues long. J was trimmed by 5 bases and V by 7 bases; bases with no gene match: 7. The CDR3 loop reads CASTPGTGIDTQYF. Here the CDR3 DNA reads TGCGCCAGCACACCCGGGACAGGGATAGATACGCAGTATTTT.

The chain employs TRBV9 and TRBJ2-1; D not resolved. The CDR3 covers 15 residues. Germline values: CDR1 SGDLS, CDR2 YYNGEE. V was trimmed by 4 bases and J by 7 bases, leaving 18 bases between them. The CDR3 DNA reads as TGTGCCAGCAGCCCCCAGGCTGGAGTGGGGAATGAGCAGTTCTTC. Its protein is CASSPQAGVGNEQFF.

By frequency in the sample, this clone is medium-sized. The CDR3 nucleotides are TGTGCCAGCAGCTCCCGGGACAGCACTGAAGCTTTCTTT. This encodes CASSSRDSTEAFF. The chain is built from TRBV7-9 and TRBJ1-1; 7 bases match TRBD1. The CDR3 runs 13 residues. The germline V gene encodes CDR1 SEHNR and CDR2 FQNEAQ (reference sequence). V shed 4 bases, J shed 4 bases, and the junction held 3 bases outside the gene matches. The variable domain in full, completed from reference TRBV7-9 and TRBJ1-1, reads DTGVSQNPRHKITKRGQNVTFRCDPISEHNRLYWYRQTLGQGPEFLTYFQNEAQLEKSRLLSDRFSAERPKGSFSTLEIQRTEQGDSAMYLCASSSRDSTEAFFGQGTRLTVV.

The chain links TRBV27 to TRBJ2-6; 8 bases map to TRBD1. The length of the CDR3 is 16 residues. CDR1 and CDR2 (germline): MNHEY, SMNVEV (reference sequence). V shed 5 bases and J 0 bases; nucleotides not matched to a gene: 3. CDR3 sequence reads: CASSRGTGSGANVLTF. In DNA form, the CDR3 reads TGTGCCAGCAGTCGCGGGACAGGCTCTGGGGCCAACGTCCTGACTTTC.

The chain uses TRBV7-9 and TRBJ2-5, with 8 bases aligning to TRBD2. This CDR3 is 17 amino acids long. The V segment lost 3 bases and the J segment 3 bases; nucleotides outside the gene matches: 12. Germline loops: CDR1 SEHNR, CDR2 FQNEAQ (reference sequence). CDR3 nucleotide sequence: TGTGCCAGCAGCTTGGGTAGCGGGACGAGGGGGGAAGAGACCCAGTACTTC. This translates into CASSLGSGTRGEETQYF.

On this clone itself: The junction departs from germline at one end; a sequencing error may be responsible. In nucleotides, the CDR3 is TGTGTCAGCAGCTTACTAGCGGGAGGGCACGAGCAGTACTTC. Translation: CVSSLLAGGHEQYF. The chain is built from TRBV7-9 and TRBJ2-7, with TRBD2 identical over 13 bases. Germline CDR1 SEHNR, CDR2 FQNEAQ (reference sequence). This CDR3 has 14 amino acids.

The CDR3 sequence: CASSPQGGGADTQYF. The CDR3 DNA is TGTGCCAGCAGCCCCCAGGGGGGAGGAGCAGATACGCAGTATTTT. The chain links TRBV7-9 to TRBJ2-3, with TRBD1 as a possible D gene (7 bases). Germline CDR1 SEHNR, CDR2 FQNEAQ (reference sequence). The CDR3 contains 15 residues. V dropped 5 bases and J dropped 4 bases, with 16 bases sitting between them.

The V and J genes are TRBV7-3 and TRBJ1-2; 8 bases align to TRBD1. V lost 6 bases, J lost 8 bases, and 8 bases stayed unmatched. CDR3 length: 13 amino acids. Germline assignment: CDR1 SGHTA and CDR2 FQGTGA. The CDR3 DNA follows: TGTGCCAGCAGTACCGGACAGGGCGGCGGCTACACCTTC. Protein sequence: CASSTGQGGGYTF.